This T cell receptor (beta chain) was identified in a study of cytomegalovirus exposure and HLA in healthy donors. Turning to the study itself: About 85 million unique TCR sequences came from HLA-typed donors in an early release.

Primers for the PCR totalled 60 Vbeta and 13 Jbeta. Some clones are missing from TCRdb's copy, which holds only in-frame ones; the method was immunoSEQ multiplex PCR. The sample lists 120,000 to 150,000 clones, over 60% occurring once. The CDR3 covers 15 residues. Per germline, CDR1 MNHEY and CDR2 SMNVEV (reference sequence). Trimming cost V 6 bases and J 9 bases; bases outside gene matches: 6. The study, taken as a whole, reports: In a later analysis, HLA-associated TCR beta chains were more clonally expanded than equally common others.

About this clone: The antigen remains undetermined.

V and J are TRBV27 and TRBJ1-6; 12 bases are a match to TRBD1. This TCR came from a male donor in good health and CMV-seronegative. The specimen sequenced was PBMCs. The CDR3 here is CASRRQGQGASPLHF. In DNA form, the CDR3 reads TGTGCCAGCAGACGGCAGGGACAGGGGGCTTCACCCCTCCACTTT.